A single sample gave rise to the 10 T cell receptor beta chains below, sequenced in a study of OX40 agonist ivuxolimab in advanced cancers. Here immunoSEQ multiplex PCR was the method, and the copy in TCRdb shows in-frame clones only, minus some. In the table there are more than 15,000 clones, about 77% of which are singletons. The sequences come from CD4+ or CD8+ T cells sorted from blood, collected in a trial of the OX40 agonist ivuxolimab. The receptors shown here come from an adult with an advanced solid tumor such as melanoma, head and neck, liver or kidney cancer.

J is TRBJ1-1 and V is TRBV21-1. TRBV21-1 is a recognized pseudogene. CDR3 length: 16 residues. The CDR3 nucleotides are TGTGCCAGCAGCAACCGAGCGGGGAGAAGGAACACTGAAGCTTTCTTT. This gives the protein CASSNRAGRRNTEAFF.

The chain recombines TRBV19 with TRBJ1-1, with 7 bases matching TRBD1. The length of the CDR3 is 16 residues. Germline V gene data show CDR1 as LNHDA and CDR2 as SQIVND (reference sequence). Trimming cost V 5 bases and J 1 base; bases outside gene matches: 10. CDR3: CASSPIIRDRNTEAFF. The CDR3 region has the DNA TGTGCCAGTAGTCCAATCATCCGGGACAGGAACACTGAAGCTTTCTTT.

The CDR3 loop is CASSRGQGRTYEQYF. The CDR3 region has the DNA TGTGCCAGCAGCCGAGGACAGGGGAGGACCTACGAGCAGTACTTC. This chain joins TRBV7-8 and TRBJ2-7, with 9 positions matching TRBD1. From germline, CDR1 is SGHVS and CDR2 FQNEAQ. The CDR3 covers 15 residues. Unmatched junction bases numbered 7, after V lost 5 bases and J lost 2 bases.

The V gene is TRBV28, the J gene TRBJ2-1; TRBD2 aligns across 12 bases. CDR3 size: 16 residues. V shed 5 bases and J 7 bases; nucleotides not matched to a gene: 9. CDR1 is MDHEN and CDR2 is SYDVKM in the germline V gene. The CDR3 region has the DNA TGTGCCAGCAGTGACCTAGCGGGAGGGCCTACGAATGAGCAGTTCTTC. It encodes CASSDLAGGPTNEQFF.

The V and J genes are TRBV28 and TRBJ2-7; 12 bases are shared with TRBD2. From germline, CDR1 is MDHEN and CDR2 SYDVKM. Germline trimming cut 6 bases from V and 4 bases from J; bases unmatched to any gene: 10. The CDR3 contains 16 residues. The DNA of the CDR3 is TGTGCCAGCAGAGACTCTAGCGGGGGGGGAGCTTACGAGCAGTACTTC. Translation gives CASRDSSGGGAYEQYF.

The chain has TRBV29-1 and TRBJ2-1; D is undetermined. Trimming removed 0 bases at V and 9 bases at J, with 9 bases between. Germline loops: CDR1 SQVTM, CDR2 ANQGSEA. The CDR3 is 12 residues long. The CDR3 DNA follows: TGCAGCGTTGAAGATCATCGGGCTGAGCAGTTCTTC. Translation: CSVEDHRAEQFF.

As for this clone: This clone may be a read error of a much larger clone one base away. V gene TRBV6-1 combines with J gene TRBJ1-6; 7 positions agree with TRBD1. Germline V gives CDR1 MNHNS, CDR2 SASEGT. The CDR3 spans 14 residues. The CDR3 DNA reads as TGTGCCAGCAGTGCAACGACAGGGACTTCACCCCTCCGCTTT. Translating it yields CASSATTGTSPLRF.

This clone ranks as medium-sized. CDR3 sequence (DNA): TGCGCCAGCAGCCGAACTAGCGGGACTTACAATGAGCAGTTCTTC. It is translated as CASSRTSGTYNEQFF. The chain links TRBV4-1 to TRBJ2-1; TRBD2 matches 10 bases. The length of the CDR3 is 15 residues. In germline, CDR1 is MGHRA, CDR2 YSYEKL. V dropped 4 bases and J dropped 4; count of bases not matched to a gene: 4.

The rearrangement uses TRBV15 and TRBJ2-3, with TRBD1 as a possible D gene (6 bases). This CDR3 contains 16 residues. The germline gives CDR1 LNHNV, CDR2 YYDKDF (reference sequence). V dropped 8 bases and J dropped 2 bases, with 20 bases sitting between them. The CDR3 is CATGPRMGAITDTQYF. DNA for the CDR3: TGTGCCACCGGGCCCCGGATGGGGGCCATCACAGATACGCAGTATTTT.

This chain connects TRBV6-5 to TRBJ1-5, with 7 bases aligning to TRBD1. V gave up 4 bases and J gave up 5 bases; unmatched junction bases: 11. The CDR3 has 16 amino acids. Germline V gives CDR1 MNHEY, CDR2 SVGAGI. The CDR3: CASSSTGDPSHQPQHF. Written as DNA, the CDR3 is TGTGCCAGCAGTTCAACAGGGGACCCCTCACATCAGCCCCAGCATTTT.